This T cell receptor (beta chain) was recovered during a study of blood T cells in healthy people across ages. Caucasian individuals from Russia who were healthy and aged about 6 to 90 acted as donors. Extractions gave at least 5 micrograms of total RNA per sample. Points from the study as a whole: Diversity estimated from one million T cells was considered an underestimate. Whereas aged donors had fewer naive CD4+ cells, long-lived donors had more of them and higher diversity.

It was with a sample-barcoded 5' primer and a J-beta primer mix that a second PCR of roughly 7 to 12 cycles was run. TCRdb called the 5' RACE reads again in MiXCR, with one record for every CDR3 protein. This sample has fewer than 900,000 distinct CDR3 sequences, with roughly 43% found just once. This clonotype has more than one count but fewer than ten. No antigen is known for it. After removal of 2 bases from V and 5 bases from J, the junction contained 4 bases not matched to a gene. Germline V gives CDR1 MNHNS, CDR2 SASEGT. CDR3 length: 14 residues. The chain combines TRBV6-1 with TRBJ2-3; the match to TRBD2 covers 7 bases. This TCR was sampled from a woman aged 60-75 years in good health. Sequenced sample: blood. DNA of the CDR3: TGTGCCAGCAGTGAACGGGCTAGCGGAGATACGCAGTATTTT. Translation gives CASSERASGDTQYF.